This TCR beta chain is from a study of blood T cell repertoires in COVID-19. As for the study in general: The United States, Italy and Spain supplied acute and convalescent COVID-19 samples.

Original methodology: Researchers report that nucleated cell counts were estimated from reference gene primer amplification. The method was immunoSEQ multiplex PCR; TCRdb's version includes in-frame clones alone and lacks a portion of them. V, J and clone size derive from that table, while D and trimming were established from the DNA sequence. The sample includes 50,000 to 65,000 clones, approximately 85% of them seen just once. Looked up from germline, CDR1 is ENHRY and CDR2 is SYGVKD. The CDR3 length is 14 residues. Trimming cost V 2 bases and J 5 bases; bases outside gene matches: 4. The genes are TRBV10-3 and TRBJ2-7; 9 bases align to TRBD1. Sequenced: peripheral blood. The sequence was obtained from a human donor in a cohort sampled during active COVID-19. The CDR3 spells CAISEGTGFHEQYF. DNA for the CDR3: TGTGCCATCAGTGAGGGGACAGGGTTCCACGAGCAGTACTTC.